These T cell receptor beta chains were read from a single sample in a study of OX40 agonist ivuxolimab in advanced cancers. Generated by immunoSEQ multiplex PCR, the TCRdb table keeps only in-frame clones and is missing some. The top ten hold 5.5% of the sample, which has about 97,000 clones, approximately 87% seen once. The sample was CD4+ or CD8+ T cells sorted from blood, taken in a trial of the OX40 agonist ivuxolimab. The receptors here all came from an adult with an advanced solid tumor such as melanoma, head and neck, liver or kidney cancer. Each CDR3 is given with its conserved first and last residue. The order of the fields is D gene, clone size, CDR3 length, J gene, V gene, CDR3 protein, CDR3 DNA. The D gene is left open where the match is weak. Clone size is given for some rows only: seen once, a few or many times, or a class if the clone is expanded.

D: .
size: .
length: 17
J: TRBJ1-5
V: TRBV7-2
CDR3: CASSLNQGPSSNQPQHF
DNA: TGTGCCAGCAGCTTAAATCAGGGCCCCTCTAGCAATCAGCCCCAGCATTTT

D: .
size: .
length: 14
J: TRBJ2-4
V: TRBV6-6
CDR3: CASSSSRSGDIQYF
DNA: TGTGCCAGCAGTTCTTCTAGATCGGGGGACATTCAGTACTTC

D: .
size: .
length: 15
J: TRBJ1-1
V: TRBV11-2
CDR3: CASSPFGSIGTEAFF
DNA: TGTGCCAGCAGCCCATTTGGGTCGATAGGCACTGAAGCTTTCTTT

D: .
size: .
length: 15
J: TRBJ2-2
V: TRBV6-5
CDR3: CASRPPRTYTGELFF
DNA: TGTGCCAGCAGGCCCCCTAGGACCTACACCGGGGAGCTGTTTTTT

D: .
size: .
length: 13
J: TRBJ1-6
V: TRBV6-5
CDR3: CASGSSYNSPLHF
DNA: TGTGCCAGCGGTAGCTCCTATAATTCACCCCTCCACTTT

D: .
size: once
length: 15
J: TRBJ2-5
V: TRBV30
CDR3: CAWSTLDRDQETQYF
DNA: TGTGCCTGGAGTACCCTCGACCGGGACCAAGAGACCCAGTACTTC

D: .
size: .
length: 13
J: TRBJ1-2
V: TRBV7-6
CDR3: CASSPDGNYGYTF
DNA: TGTGCCAGCAGCCCGGACGGAAACTATGGCTACACCTTC

D: .
size: .
length: 17
J: TRBJ2-1
V: TRBV7-2
CDR3: CASSPRGAPSSYNEQFF
DNA: TGTGCCAGCAGCCCGAGGGGGGCCCCTAGCTCCTACAATGAGCAGTTCTTC

D: .
size: .
length: 15
J: TRBJ2-7
V: TRBV27
CDR3: CASSLSAGISYEQYF
DNA: TGTGCCAGCAGTTTATCGGCAGGGATCTCCTACGAGCAGTACTTC

D: .
size: .
length: 15
J: TRBJ2-7
V: TRBV4-3
CDR3: CASSQDLLYSYEQYF
DNA: TGCGCCAGCAGCCAAGATTTGCTGTACTCCTACGAGCAGTACTTC

D: TRBD2
size: .
length: 15
J: TRBJ2-5
V: TRBV10-3
CDR3: CAISESGGRGETQYF
DNA: TGTGCCATCAGTGAATCCGGCGGGAGGGGAGAGACCCAGTACTTC

D: .
size: few
length: 11
J: TRBJ1-5
V: TRBV30
CDR3: CAWSIQGVMHF
DNA: TGTGCCTGGAGTATCCAAGGGGTCATGCATTTT

D: .
size: .
length: 15
J: TRBJ1-1
V: TRBV30
CDR3: CAWSVPDRWGTEAFF
DNA: TGTGCCTGGAGTGTACCCGACAGGTGGGGCACTGAAGCTTTCTTT

D: TRBD1
size: .
length: 14
J: TRBJ2-2
V: TRBV5-6
CDR3: CASRGQGWTGELFF
DNA: TGTGCCAGCAGAGGACAGGGGTGGACCGGGGAGCTGTTTTTT

D: .
size: .
length: 15
J: TRBJ2-1
V: TRBV27
CDR3: CASSLQGLIYNEQFF
DNA: TGTGCCAGCAGTTTACAGGGGTTGATCTACAATGAGCAGTTCTTC

D: .
size: .
length: 12
J: TRBJ1-3
V: TRBV11-2
CDR3: CASSTSGNTIYF
DNA: TGTGCCAGCAGCACGTCTGGAAACACCATATATTTT

D: .
size: .
length: 17
J: TRBJ1-2
V: TRBV5-5
CDR3: CASRLASAGASNYGYTF
DNA: TGTGCCAGCAGGCTGGCGTCGGCAGGGGCTAGCAACTATGGCTACACCTTC

D: TRBD1
size: .
length: 17
J: TRBJ2-1
V: TRBV4-1
CDR3: CASSQSSTGVRGNEQFF
DNA: TGCGCCAGCAGCCAATCCTCGACAGGGGTGAGAGGGAATGAGCAGTTCTTC